These T cell receptor beta chains were read from a single sample in a study of CD8 T cells in Susac syndrome. TCRdb used MiXCR to reprocess the immunoSEQ multiplex PCR reads, holding one entry per CDR3 protein. This sample has about 190,000 distinct CDR3 sequences, with approximately 95% found just once. The sequencing sample was made of CD4+ T cells from PBMCs. Receptor source: a human donor in good health. CDR3s include the opening cysteine and the closing phenylalanine or tryptophan. A D gene is named only where the DNA matches it firmly. Some rows mark clone size as missing; the rest say once, few, many or name a class of expanded clone.

cdr3_nt cdr3_aa clone_size j_call d_call v_call
TGCGCCAGCAGCCGAGGACTAGCGGGGGGGGAAGATACGCAGTATTTT CASSRGLAGGEDTQYF NA TRBJ2-3 TRBD2 TRBV5-1
TGCGCCAGCAGCTCGCAACTAGCTAACTATGGCTACACCTTC CASSSQLANYGYTF NA TRBJ1-2 NA TRBV5-1
TGTGCCAGCTTGACTAGCGGGGGGGCAGATACGCAGTATTTT CASLTSGGADTQYF NA TRBJ2-3 TRBD2 TRBV2
TGTGCCAGCAGCTCACAGGGTGGGCTGACTGAAGCTTTCTTT CASSSQGGLTEAFF NA TRBJ1-1 NA TRBV7-9
TGTGCCAGCAGTTTAGGGCCACCGAGGGAGACCCAGTACTTC CASSLGPPRETQYF NA TRBJ2-5 NA TRBV12-3/TRBV12-4
TGTGCCAGCAGACGGACCGGGGAGCAGTACTTC CASRRTGEQYF NA TRBJ2-7 NA TRBV12-3/TRBV12-4
TGCGCCAGCAGCTGGAGGGGGCAGGACACCGGGGAGCTGTTTTTT CASSWRGQDTGELFF NA TRBJ2-2 NA TRBV5-1
TGTGCCAGCAGTTACTGGCGGGGGGGCGGGAAGACAGATACGCAGTATTTT CASSYWRGGGKTDTQYF NA TRBJ2-3 TRBD2 TRBV6-5
TGTGCCAGCAGCTTATATGCGGGTGCCGGCAAACAAGAGACCCAGTACTTC CASSLYAGAGKQETQYF NA TRBJ2-5 NA TRBV7-9
TGTGCCAGCAGACCACAGGGAAGGGCTGAAGCTTTCTTT CASRPQGRAEAFF NA TRBJ1-1 NA TRBV12-3/TRBV12-4
TGTGCCACCAGTGGAAGTTCGCTGAGCTCCTACAATGAGCAGTTCTTC CATSGSSLSSYNEQFF NA TRBJ2-1 NA TRBV24-1
TGCAGTGCTAGGGTGTCCGGGACAGATAAAGCTTTCTTT CSARVSGTDKAFF NA TRBJ1-1 TRBD1 TRBV20-1
TGTGCCAGCAGTGGACCCTACGGTACGGGCACTGAAGCTTTCTTT CASSGPYGTGTEAFF NA TRBJ1-1 NA TRBV9
TGCGCCAGCAGCCGGGACACGGTCTATGGCTACACCTTC CASSRDTVYGYTF NA TRBJ1-2 NA TRBV5-1
TGTGCCAGCAGCACGGAAGGGATCCACTCACCCCTCCACTTT CASSTEGIHSPLHF NA TRBJ1-6 NA TRBV5-4
TGCAGCGGGAAAACTGGATCCTACGAGCAGTACTTC CSGKTGSYEQYF NA TRBJ2-7 NA TRBV29-1
TGTGCCAGCAGCCAAGTGGGCATAGGATTGAACACTGAAGCTTTCTTT CASSQVGIGLNTEAFF NA TRBJ1-1 NA TRBV14
TGTGCCAGCAGCCCCCGGGACAGCTTGGGCTACACCTTC CASSPRDSLGYTF NA TRBJ1-2 TRBD1 TRBV5-4
TGCGCCAGCAGCTTGGTTCGCCCCCAAGAGACCCAGTACTTC CASSLVRPQETQYF NA TRBJ2-5 NA TRBV5-1
TGTGCCAGTGAACAGGGGATCGGGGAGCTGTTTTTT CASEQGIGELFF NA TRBJ2-2 TRBD1 TRBV19
TGTGCCAGCAGTCCCGGTGGAGGGCGCTCACCCCTCCACTTT CASSPGGGRSPLHF NA TRBJ1-6 NA TRBV6-2/TRBV6-3
TGTGCCAGCAGAAAAGGACCAGGGACTGAAGCTTTCTTT CASRKGPGTEAFF NA TRBJ1-1 NA TRBV12-3/TRBV12-4
TGCAGTGCGACAAACAGGGGGAGAGAGACCCAGTACTTC CSATNRGRETQYF once TRBJ2-5 TRBD1 TRBV20-1
TGTGCCAGTAGTAGGGGGGGTCAGCCCCAGCATTTT CASSRGGQPQHF few TRBJ1-5 NA TRBV19
TGTGCCAGCAGAGACAGGGGTCGGGCCGGGGAGCTGTTTTTT CASRDRGRAGELFF NA TRBJ2-2 TRBD1 TRBV6-2/TRBV6-3
TGTGCCAGTAGTTCCCGGGACGGGCAGTATGGCTACACCTTC CASSSRDGQYGYTF NA TRBJ1-2 NA TRBV19
TGTGCCAGCAGTTTAGCCCCCGGAAGCTCCTACGAGCAGTACTTC CASSLAPGSSYEQYF NA TRBJ2-7 NA TRBV12-3/TRBV12-4
TGTGCCAGCAGCGTAGCCCAGGGGGACTACACCTTC CASSVAQGDYTF NA TRBJ1-2 TRBD1 TRBV9
TGTGCCACCGACAAAGACGGGGGGGCTAGCAATCAGCCCCAGCATTTT CATDKDGGASNQPQHF NA TRBJ1-5 NA TRBV15
TGCAGCGTACGCAACCCGATTGGGCCGGACTACAATGAGCAGTTCTTC CSVRNPIGPDYNEQFF NA TRBJ2-1 NA TRBV29-1
TGTGCCAGCAGCGGACAGGGGGCGAGTTCTGGCTACACCTTC CASSGQGASSGYTF NA TRBJ1-2 TRBD1 TRBV6-1
TGTGCCAGCAGTGATGTGGGCACAGATACGCAGTATTTT CASSDVGTDTQYF NA TRBJ2-3 NA TRBV2